This TCR beta chain was captured in a study of T cell repertoires in cytomegalovirus infection (dated by TCRdb to between 2017 and 2020). For the wider study: Donor HLA type was relevant to the analysis, because carriage of CMV infection together with the matching HLA type was indicated by public TCR beta signatures.

What the study reported, not specific to this receptor: In both this cohort and an independent cohort of 350 to 400 donors, the cumulative frequency of public TCR beta family members distinguished carriers of CMV infection plus the relevant HLA type. The ex vivo response was dominated by HLA-C-restricted CMV-specific TCR beta clonotypes, and the single most frequent clonotype in two of eight donors was supplied by these HLA-C-restricted clonotypes.

Reads for this sample came from an Illumina HiSeq 1500. The raw public reads went through TCRdb reprocessing: fastp at Q25, MiXCR clone calling, in-frame beta chains kept. Every CDR3 protein is listed once, alongside the most common genes and DNA of its rows. This sample is represented by 270,000 or so distinct CDR3 sequences; approximately 15% of them were singletons. Approximately 51% of the sample goes to the ten largest clones. Notes on this clonotype: Its antigen is unknown. No base-level quality is on record; no much larger clone is a single base apart.

Sequenced: CD8+ T cells from PBMCs. This receptor was obtained from a human donor in good health (CMV status not recorded). Some clones in this sample may be carry-over from other donors' samples.

The encoded CDR3 is CASSIRGDPPLHF. At the DNA level, the sequence is TGTGCCAGCAGTATCAGGGGTGATCCACCCCTCCACTTT. The chain joins TRBV28 to TRBJ1-6, and possibly TRBD1, on 6 matching bases. CDR1 MDHEN and CDR2 SYDVKM were looked up in the germline V gene. V is clipped by 5 bases and J by 11 bases, and the sequence between their germline boundaries is 13 bases long. The CDR3, from cysteine to phenylalanine, totals 13 residues. The retained sequence is limited to the CDR3, 39 bases, with the frame set at the first base.